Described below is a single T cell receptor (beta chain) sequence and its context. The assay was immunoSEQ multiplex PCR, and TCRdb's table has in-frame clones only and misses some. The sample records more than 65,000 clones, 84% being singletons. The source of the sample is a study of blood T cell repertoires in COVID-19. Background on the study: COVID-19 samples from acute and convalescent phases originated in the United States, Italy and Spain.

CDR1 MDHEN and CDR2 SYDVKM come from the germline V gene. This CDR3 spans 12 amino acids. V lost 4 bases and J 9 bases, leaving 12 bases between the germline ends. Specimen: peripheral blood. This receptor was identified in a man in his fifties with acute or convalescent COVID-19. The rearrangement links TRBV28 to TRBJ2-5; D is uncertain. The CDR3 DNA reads TGTGCCAGCAGTTCTCCCTCGACTCCCCAGTACTTC. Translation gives CASSSPSTPQYF.